The 29 T cell receptor beta chains reported below all come from one sample, sequenced in a study of CD8 T cells in Susac syndrome. Reverse transcription of about 0.45 to 1 ug RNA was performed with random hexamers. TCRdb itself ran the immunoSEQ multiplex PCR reads through MiXCR, one entry per CDR3 protein. The table includes tens of thousands of distinct CDR3 sequences, over 85% detected once. Input material: CD8+ T cells from PBMCs. These receptors all stem from a human donor with multiple sclerosis.

The chain joins TRBV12-3 or TRBV12-4 to TRBJ1-1; no firm D call. The CDR3 is 14 residues long. V lost 2 bases to trimming and J lost 3 bases, with 10 bases between them. The CDR3 nucleotides are TGTGCCAGCAGTTTAAACATCCGGGACACTGAAGCTTTCTTT. As protein: CASSLNIRDTEAFF.

This chain links TRBV27 with TRBJ2-3; TRBD2 matches at 7 bases. With V trimmed by 3 bases and J by 1 base, 7 bases remained unmatched. CDR1 is MNHEY, CDR2 SMNVEV, per germline (reference sequence). The CDR3 totals 16 residues. As DNA, the CDR3 is TGTGCCAGCAGTTTCCTGGGGGGGAGTCGCACAGATACGCAGTATTTT. Amino acids: CASSFLGGSRTDTQYF.

This chain links TRBV29-1 with TRBJ2-2, with no clear D. This CDR3 comprises 15 residues. Deletions cut 3 bases from V and 7 bases from J, with 18 bases between. CDR1 and CDR2 from the germline V gene are SQVTM and ANQGSEA. CDR3 residues: CSVEAADVAGGELFF. As DNA, the CDR3 is TGCAGCGTTGAGGCCGCGGATGTGGCCGGCGGGGAGCTGTTTTTT.

The rearrangement links TRBV2 to TRBJ1-4, with a tentative D call TRBD1 (5 bases). The CDR3 loop spans 15 amino acids. Trimming cost V 9 bases and J 0 bases, with 14 bases left between them. Per the germline V gene, CDR1 is SNHLY and CDR2 is FYNNEI. The CDR3 loop is CASSRALATNEKLFF. For the CDR3, the DNA is TGTGCCAGTTCCAGGGCCCTTGCAACTAATGAAAAACTGTTTTTT.

V is TRBV27 and J is TRBJ2-1; 11 bases are a match to TRBD2. The ends lost 10 bases at V and 6 bases at J; junction bases unmatched: 2. The V gene's germline CDR1 is MNHEY and CDR2 SMNVEV (reference sequence). There are 12 residues in the CDR3. As DNA, the CDR3 is TGTGCCACCACTAGCGGGGGCAATGAGCAGTTCTTC. It encodes CATTSGGNEQFF.

The chain uses TRBV6-2 or TRBV6-3 and TRBJ1-2, with a weak D call TRBD1 (5 bases). Trimming took off 10 bases at V and 8 bases at J, with 26 bases between the two ends. The CDR3 has 15 amino acids. Germline CDR1 MNHEY, CDR2 SVGEGT. The CDR3 reads CATGIGPADITGYTF. CDR3 nucleotides: TGTGCCACTGGTATAGGCCCCGCGGACATTACCGGCTACACCTTC.

The J gene is TRBJ2-7, the V gene TRBV29-1; 11 bases agree with TRBD2. The germline V gene encodes CDR1 SQVTM and CDR2 ANQGSEA. This CDR3 comprises 15 residues. Trimming removed 2 bases from V and 4 bases from J; junction bases left unmatched: 7. The CDR3 DNA is TGCAGCGTTGAATCTATAACTAGCGGGAGTTACGAGCAGTACTTC. The encoded protein is CSVESITSGSYEQYF.

The chain links TRBV7-3 to TRBJ2-1; 7 bases match TRBD1. The CDR3 length is 15 residues. Trimming removed 2 bases from V and 5 bases from J; junction bases left unmatched: 6. Per the germline V gene, CDR1 is SGHTA and CDR2 is FQGTGA. CDR3 amino acids: CASSLLGGAHNEQFF. Written as DNA, the CDR3 is TGTGCCAGCAGCTTACTAGGGGGCGCCCACAATGAGCAGTTCTTC.

The CDR3 sequence: CASSLGSSSNEQFF. In DNA, the CDR3 is TGTGCCAGCAGCTTAGGTAGCTCCAGTAATGAGCAGTTCTTC. The chain couples TRBV5-6 to TRBJ2-1; no clear D. With 2 bases removed from V and 7 bases from J, the gap between germline ends came to 13 bases. The CDR3 loop spans 14 amino acids. The germline V gene has CDR1 SGHDT and CDR2 YYEEEE.

The genes are TRBV27 and TRBJ2-2; no clear D gene. The V end lost 2 bases, the J end lost 0 bases, and 10 bases lay between the germline ends. The CDR3 spans 16 residues. CDR1 is MNHEY, CDR2 SMNVEV, per germline (reference sequence). The CDR3 DNA reads TGTGCCAGCAGTTTAAGTTCCAGCTCGAACACCGGGGAGCTGTTTTTT. As protein: CASSLSSSSNTGELFF.

This chain connects TRBV7-9 to TRBJ2-7; D unresolved. Germline lookup yields CDR1 SEHNR and CDR2 FQNEAQ (reference sequence). This CDR3 has 12 amino acids. V was cut by 8 bases and J by 2 bases, with 10 bases left in between. CDR3 amino acids: CASAGSTYEQYF. CDR3 nucleotide sequence: TGTGCCAGCGCTGGCAGTACCTACGAGCAGTACTTC. Combining the CDR3 with reference TRBV7-9 and TRBJ2-7 gives the whole variable domain DTGVSQNPRHKITKRGQNVTFRCDPISEHNRLYWYRQTLGQGPEFLTYFQNEAQLEKSRLLSDRFSAERPKGSFSTLEIQRTEQGDSAMYLCASAGSTYEQYFGPGTRLTVT.

The rearrangement joins TRBV6-5 to TRBJ1-1; D call uncertain. V lost 6 bases, J lost 1 base, and 12 bases lay in between. Germline values: CDR1 MNHEY, CDR2 SVGAGI. The CDR3 is 14 amino acids. The CDR3 region is CASSPEGWNTEAFF. The CDR3 nucleotides read TGTGCCAGCAGCCCTGAGGGCTGGAACACTGAAGCTTTCTTT.

This clonotype was counted once. The J gene is TRBJ2-1, the V gene TRBV29-1, with 7 bases matching TRBD1. This CDR3 spans 11 amino acids. CDR1 is SQVTM, CDR2 ANQGSEA, per germline. The V and J ends lost 7 bases and 7 bases, in that order; junction bases with no gene match: 4. The CDR3 loop reads CSAPRGNEQFF. DNA of the CDR3: TGCAGCGCCCCCAGGGGGAATGAGCAGTTCTTC.

The rearrangement uses TRBV6-5 and TRBJ1-5; D might be TRBD1 (6 bases). V was pared by 8 bases and J by 3 bases, with 11 bases between. Per the germline V gene, CDR1 is MNHEY and CDR2 is SVGAGI. The CDR3 contains 13 residues. CDR3 protein: CASRGASNQPQHF. The CDR3 region has the DNA TGTGCCAGCCGGGGGGCGTCCAATCAGCCCCAGCATTTT.

The chain combines TRBV7-9 with TRBJ2-7; no reliable D call. The germline V gene encodes CDR1 SEHNR and CDR2 FQNEAQ (reference sequence). The CDR3 covers 14 residues. Deletions cut 3 bases from V and 4 bases from J, with 13 bases between. CDR3 protein: CASSFTGIGYEQYF. CDR3 nucleotide sequence: TGTGCCAGCAGCTTTACTGGAATCGGTTACGAGCAGTACTTC.

The chain has TRBV25-1 and TRBJ2-5; TRBD2 agrees at 10 bases. This CDR3 comprises 15 residues. Trimming at V came to 8 bases and at J to 1 base, leaving 7 bases not matched to a gene. The germline V gene has CDR1 MGHDK and CDR2 SYGVNS. CDR3 in amino acids: CASVGTSGIQETQYF. CDR3 sequence (DNA): TGTGCCAGCGTAGGAACTAGCGGGATCCAAGAGACCCAGTACTTC.

The CDR3 sequence: CASSLTPWVAGEIYNEQFF. CDR3 bases: TGTGCCAGCAGCCTCACCCCATGGGTAGCGGGGGAGATCTACAATGAGCAGTTCTTC. This chain joins TRBV9 and TRBJ2-1, with 9 nucleotides matching TRBD2. The CDR3 consists of 19 residues. The trim removed 4 bases at V and 3 bases at J, leaving 17 bases unmatched. Germline V lookup: CDR1 SGDLS, CDR2 YYNGEE.

The rearrangement uses TRBV29-1 and TRBJ2-5, with D possibly TRBD2 on 6 matching bases. V was clipped by 3 bases and J by 2 bases, with 10 bases between them. The CDR3 length is 13 residues. Germline V gene sequence: CDR1 SQVTM, CDR2 ANQGSEA. The CDR3 DNA is TGCAGCGTTGAGGGACTTGTACAAGAGACCCAGTACTTC. It codes for CSVEGLVQETQYF.

The chain employs TRBV2 and TRBJ2-1, with 9 bases that match TRBD2. The CDR3 extends over 14 amino acids. Germline CDR1 and CDR2: SNHLY and FYNNEI. The V segment lost 7 bases and the J segment 5 bases; nucleotides outside the gene matches: 6. The CDR3 DNA is TGTGCCAGCAAGAGAGCGGGAGGTGACAATGAGCAGTTCTTC. Translated: CASKRAGGDNEQFF.

The chain has TRBV7-8 and TRBJ2-7, with 11 nucleotides matching TRBD2. The CDR3 covers 15 residues. J was trimmed by 3 bases and V by 4 bases; bases with no gene match: 5. CDR1 and CDR2 (germline): SGHVS, FQNEAQ. CDR3 coding DNA: TGTGCCAGCAGCTCTCCGGGACTAGCGGACTACGAGCAGTACTTC. This gives the protein CASSSPGLADYEQYF.

V gene TRBV30 combines with J gene TRBJ1-1; perhaps TRBD1 as D (5 bases). V lost 2 bases and J 1 base, leaving 5 bases between the germline ends. This CDR3 contains 12 residues. Germline CDR1 is GTSNPN and CDR2 is SVGIG (reference sequence). The CDR3 DNA is TGTGCCTGGAGTCAGGGGAACACTGAAGCTTTCTTT. Residues: CAWSQGNTEAFF.

The chain links TRBV12-3 or TRBV12-4 to TRBJ2-3; 7 nucleotides line up with TRBD2. The J segment lost 2 bases and the V segment lost 5 bases, leaving 13 bases of the junction unmatched. The CDR3 runs 17 residues. The CDR3 loop is CASSLYETSAHTDTQYF. The DNA for the CDR3 is TGTGCCAGCAGTCTCTATGAAACTAGCGCCCACACAGATACGCAGTATTTT.

This chain joins TRBV4-1 and TRBJ1-2; D gene uncertain. Trimming pared 1 base from V and 4 bases from J, leaving 7 bases between. From germline, CDR1 is MGHRA and CDR2 YSYEKL. There are 13 residues in the CDR3. CDR3 region: CASSQVLLYGYTF. The CDR3 DNA reads TGCGCCAGCAGCCAAGTCCTTCTCTATGGCTACACCTTC.

This clonotype is a singleton in its sample. The chain employs TRBV7-3 and TRBJ2-1; 13 nucleotides match TRBD2. Germline-derived CDR1 and CDR2 are SGHTA and FQGTGA. Unmatched junction bases numbered 7, after V lost 6 bases and J lost 8 bases. This CDR3 has 15 residues. CDR3 in DNA: TGTGCCAGCAGGGCTACTAGCGGGGGGGCCGATGAGCAGTTCTTC. Translation: CASRATSGGADEQFF.

The V call is TRBV19, the J call TRBJ2-3, with 7 bases lining up with TRBD2. This CDR3 spans 10 amino acids. Germline lookup yields CDR1 LNHDA and CDR2 SQIVND (reference sequence). The CDR3 bases are TGTGCGGTGGGAGGGAATACGCAGTATTTT. Its translation: CAVGGNTQYF. The full variable domain, rest sourced from reference TRBV19 and TRBJ2-3, is DGGITQSPKYLFRKEGQNVTLSCEQNLNHDAMYWYRQDPGQGLRLIYYSQIVNDFQKGDIAEGYSVSREKKESFPLTVTSAQKNPTAFYLCAVGGNTQYFGPGTRLTVL.

This chain links TRBV27 with TRBJ2-3; the match to TRBD1 covers 7 bases. The CDR3 runs to 16 residues. Looked up from germline, CDR1 is MNHEY and CDR2 is SMNVEV (reference sequence). Trimming removed 5 bases from V and 2 bases from J; junction bases left unmatched: 10. Here the CDR3 DNA reads TGTGCCAGCAGTACAACAGGGGAAGTCCCCACAGATACGCAGTATTTT. It specifies CASSTTGEVPTDTQYF.

This chain uses TRBV7-6 with TRBJ1-2; 9 positions match TRBD1. From germline, CDR1 is SGHVS and CDR2 FNYEAQ. V lost 5 bases, J lost 6 bases, and 4 bases stayed unmatched. The CDR3 totals 13 residues. The CDR3 region has the DNA TGTGCCAGCAGCCAGGACAGGGGAAATGGCTACACCTTC. Protein product: CASSQDRGNGYTF. Looking up the rest from reference TRBV7-6 and TRBJ1-2 gives the full variable domain: GAGVSQSPRYKVTKRGQDVALRCDPISGHVSLYWYRQALGQGPEFLTYFNYEAQQDKSGLPNDRFSAERPEGSISTLTIQRTEQRDSAMYRCASSQDRGNGYTFGSGTRLTVV.

The V call is TRBV3-1, the J call TRBJ1-2; TRBD1 is a possible D gene (5 bases). The V end lost 4 bases, the J end lost 3 bases, and 12 bases lay between the germline ends. The germline gives CDR1 LGHDT, CDR2 YNNKEL (reference sequence). The CDR3 has 14 residues. The CDR3 reads CASSRTGTDYGYTF. The CDR3 DNA reads as TGTGCCAGCAGCCGAACTGGGACTGACTATGGCTACACCTTC.

The V gene is TRBV12-3 or TRBV12-4, the J gene TRBJ2-6; 7 positions match TRBD1. The V segment lost 6 bases and the J segment 9 bases; nucleotides outside the gene matches: 5. This CDR3 region has 13 residues. In DNA form, the CDR3 reads TGTGCCAGCAGCCCTGACAGGGTCAACGTCCTGACTTTC. This encodes CASSPDRVNVLTF.